These 27 T cell receptor beta chains were all obtained from the same sample, sequenced in a study of blood T cell repertoires in COVID-19. Some clones are missing from TCRdb's copy, which holds only in-frame ones; the method was immunoSEQ multiplex PCR. The top ten hold around 2.1% of the sample, which has 220,000 or so clones, about 82% seen once. The material sequenced was PBMCs or T cells enriched from blood (not recorded which). These receptors were collected from a woman between 45 and 65 years old who had recovered from COVID-19.

DNA of the CDR3: TGTGCCACCGGGGGGAGGGCTATGAACACTGAAGCTTTCTTT. This codes for CATGGRAMNTEAFF. The genes are TRBV7-9 and TRBJ1-1, with D possibly being TRBD1 (5 bases). Germline V gene data show CDR1 as SEHNR and CDR2 as FQNEAQ (reference sequence). The CDR3 extends over 14 amino acids. V lost 10 bases and J lost 0, with 15 bases in between.

The chain employs TRBV30 and TRBJ2-1, with TRBD2 as a possible D gene (5 bases). V lost 0 bases, J lost 1 base, and 19 bases lay in between. This CDR3 is 18 amino acids long. Germline V gives CDR1 GTSNPN, CDR2 SVGIG (reference sequence). CDR3 sequence: CAWSVFSLIGESYNEQFF. The CDR3 bases are TGTGCCTGGAGTGTCTTTTCACTCATCGGGGAATCCTACAATGAGCAGTTCTTC.

The rearrangement links TRBV4-1 to TRBJ1-2, with 7 bases lining up with TRBD1. The trim removed 3 bases at V and 8 bases at J, leaving 15 bases unmatched. Germline CDR1 MGHRA, CDR2 YSYEKL. The CDR3 is 16 amino acids. CDR3 sequence (DNA): TGCGCCAGCAGCCACCTTGGACAGGAGCGCGTAGGAGGCTACACCTTC. Its protein is CASSHLGQERVGGYTF.

The chain uses TRBV7-2 and TRBJ2-2, with D possibly TRBD1 on 5 matching bases. Trimming removed 1 base from V and 5 bases from J, with 11 bases in between. Germline V CDR1 and CDR2: SGHTA, FQGNSA. This CDR3 spans 15 amino acids. Here the CDR3 reads CASSLVARDTGELFF. CDR3 DNA sequence: TGTGCCAGCAGCTTAGTCGCCAGGGATACCGGGGAGCTGTTTTTT.

V gene TRBV3-1 (or the pseudogene TRBV3-2) combines with J gene TRBJ2-7; 8 positions match TRBD2. V gave up 4 bases and J gave up 4 bases; unmatched junction bases: 9. The CDR3 is 15 residues long. Per the germline V gene, CDR1 is LGHDT and CDR2 is YNNKEL (reference sequence). CDR3 bases: TGTGCCAGCAGCCCTCCGGGACTAGTCCCATACGAGCAGTACTTC. Encoded protein: CASSPPGLVPYEQYF.

The genes are TRBV5-6 and TRBJ2-6; 8 positions match TRBD1. The CDR3 runs to 17 residues. With V trimmed by 4 bases and J by 0 bases, 6 bases remained unmatched. Germline lookup yields CDR1 SGHDT and CDR2 YYEEEE. For the CDR3, the DNA is TGTGCCAGCAGCCCTGGACAGGGACACTCTGGGGCCAACGTCCTGACTTTC. Translation gives CASSPGQGHSGANVLTF.

This chain uses TRBV5-6 with TRBJ2-7; D perhaps matches TRBD2 (5 bases). Germline CDR1 and CDR2: SGHDT and YYEEEE. Trimming took 5 bases from V and 0 from J, leaving 15 bases between them. The CDR3 is 15 amino acids. The CDR3, as DNA: TGTGCCAGCAGTACTAGGGTCCCCCTCTCCTACGAGCAGTACTTC. It translates to CASSTRVPLSYEQYF.

The rearrangement joins TRBV14 to TRBJ1-4; D gene unclear. The germline V and J ends were trimmed by 5 bases and 8 bases, with 15 bases remaining between them. Germline values: CDR1 SGHDN, CDR2 FVKESK. The CDR3 runs to 14 residues. As DNA, the CDR3 is TGTGCCAGCAGCTCGAGAGGGAGGGAGGAAAAACTGTTTTTT. It translates to CASSSRGREEKLFF.

The rearrangement joins TRBV7-3 to TRBJ2-1; weak D call: TRBD1 (5 bases). CDR1 and CDR2 from the germline V gene are SGHTA and FQGTGA. Trimming removed 2 bases from V and 8 bases from J, with 13 bases in between. The CDR3 sequence is 14 residues long. The CDR3 DNA is TGTGCCAGCAGCTTATACCCCGACAGAGATGAGCAGTTCTTC. Protein sequence: CASSLYPDRDEQFF.

The chain joins TRBV4-1 to TRBJ1-5; D not resolved. The CDR3 contains 16 residues. Between the trimmed V and J ends, which lost 4 bases and 5 bases, there was a span of 18 bases. CDR1 MGHRA and CDR2 YSYEKL come from the germline V gene. The CDR3 bases are TGCGCCAGCAGCCGAGACGCGGTGCAGCTCCATCAGCCCCAGCATTTT. It encodes CASSRDAVQLHQPQHF.

As regards this clone: A junction boundary mismatches the germline segment, possibly from a read error. The chain employs TRBV7-7 and TRBJ2-3; TRBD1 matches 12 bases. The germline gives CDR1 SSHAT, CDR2 FNYEAQ (reference sequence). This CDR3 comprises 21 residues. The CDR3 is CASSLAPGQGAADSLTDTQYF. In nucleotides, the CDR3 is TGTGCTAGCAGCTTAGCGCCGGGACAGGGGGCGGCGGACTCCCTCACAGATACGCAGTATTTT. The variable domain in full, with the rest retrieved from reference TRBV7-7 and TRBJ2-3, is GAGVSQSPRYKVTKRGQDVTLRCDPISSHATLYWYQQALGQGPEFLTYFNYEAQPDKSGLPSDRFSAERPEGSISTLTIQRTEQRDSAMYRCASSLAPGQGAADSLTDTQYFGPGTRLTVL.

The CDR3 DNA sequence: TGTGCCAGCAGCAAATATAGGACAGGGGCACGGGAGACCCAGTACTTC. This gives the protein CASSKYRTGARETQYF. V is TRBV21-1 and J is TRBJ2-5; the listed D gene, TRBD1, was not tested against the DNA. TRBV21-1 counts as a pseudogene. The CDR3 extends over 16 amino acids.

The genes are TRBV25-1 and TRBJ2-1; D perhaps matches TRBD2 (5 bases). Trimming pared 6 bases from V and 2 bases from J, leaving 14 bases between. The CDR3 covers 15 residues. In germline, CDR1 is MGHDK, CDR2 SYGVNS. The CDR3 loop reads CASRGSGRTYNEQFF. In DNA, the CDR3 is TGTGCCAGCAGAGGGAGTGGAAGAACCTACAATGAGCAGTTCTTC.

CDR3 DNA sequence: TGCGCCAGCAGCTTGGGCGGGAGCGCCTACGAGCAGTACTTC. Its protein product is CASSLGGSAYEQYF. The V and J genes are TRBV5-1 and TRBJ2-7, with 7 bases aligning to TRBD2. The germline V gene has CDR1 SGHRS and CDR2 YFSETQ. The CDR3 has 14 amino acids. J was trimmed by 2 bases and V by 0 bases; bases with no gene match: 2.

The chain joins TRBV19 to TRBJ1-1; 10 positions match TRBD1. The CDR3 is 15 amino acids. CDR1 and CDR2 (germline): LNHDA, SQIVND (reference sequence). Unmatched junction bases numbered 10, after V lost 5 bases and J lost 7 bases. The CDR3 protein is CASSLGQGRFIEAFF. As DNA, the CDR3 is TGTGCCAGTAGTCTGGGACAGGGGAGGTTTATTGAAGCTTTCTTT.

The chain is built from TRBV5-3 and TRBJ1-6, with D possibly being TRBD1 (6 bases). TRBV5-3 is an ORF, with its function uncertain. The CDR3 sequence is 17 residues long. The V gene lost 6 bases and the J gene lost 7 bases, with 23 bases spanning the gap. In DNA form, the CDR3 reads TGTGCCAGAAATGGTAAAAAACACAGGGTCCTGAATTCACCCCTCCACTTT. Protein: CARNGKKHRVLNSPLHF.

The V gene is TRBV19, the J gene TRBJ1-5; TRBD1 is a possible D gene (6 bases). This CDR3 region has 14 residues. Germline CDR1 reads LNHDA; CDR2 reads SQIVND (reference sequence). The V end lost 3 bases, the J end lost 5 bases, and 11 bases lay between the germline ends. The CDR3 DNA sequence: TGTGCCAGTAGTATCCGGGACAATTATCAGCCCCAGCATTTT. Translated, it gives CASSIRDNYQPQHF.

The V gene is TRBV5-4, the J gene TRBJ2-1; TRBD2 aligns across 9 bases. Germline V lookup: CDR1 SGHNT, CDR2 YYREEE (reference sequence). V lost 1 base and J lost 9; bases outside the gene matches: 5. The CDR3 has 14 amino acids. Here the CDR3 DNA reads TGTGCCAGCAGCTTGAGGATTAGCGGGGGTGAGCAGTTCTTC. It specifies CASSLRISGGEQFF.

The chain has TRBV12-3 or TRBV12-4 and TRBJ2-1; possibly TRBD2 for D (6 bases). This CDR3 spans 13 amino acids. Between the trimmed V and J ends, which lost 3 bases and 10 bases, there was a span of 13 bases. CDR3 loop: CASSLTSQWEQFF. The CDR3 DNA reads TGTGCCAGCAGTTTGACTAGTCAATGGGAGCAGTTCTTC.

The CDR3 nucleotides are TGTGCCTGGGGACCTGGGGACAGGGACTACAATGAGCAGTTCTTC. As protein: CAWGPGDRDYNEQFF. V gene TRBV30 combines with J gene TRBJ2-1; 9 bases fit TRBD1. Trimming removed 5 bases from V and 3 bases from J; junction bases left unmatched: 8. Germline V gene sequence: CDR1 GTSNPN, CDR2 SVGIG (reference sequence). The CDR3 runs 15 residues.

The V and J genes are TRBV4-3 and TRBJ2-1, with 7 bases that match TRBD1. Germline assignment: CDR1 LGHNA and CDR2 YSLEER. The CDR3 covers 15 residues. The V and J ends lost 0 bases and 4 bases, in that order; junction bases with no gene match: 3. Written as DNA, the CDR3 is TGCGCCAGCAGCCAAGAGGGACAGAGATACAATGAGCAGTTCTTC. It is translated as CASSQEGQRYNEQFF.

The genes are TRBV2 and TRBJ1-4, with 9 nucleotides matching TRBD1. The CDR3 has 15 residues. The germline V gene encodes CDR1 SNHLY and CDR2 FYNNEI. Losses at the gene ends were 3 bases for V and 7 bases for J; bases not matched to a gene: 6. The CDR3 protein is CASSDPTGGGEKLFF. The CDR3 DNA is TGTGCCAGCAGTGACCCAACAGGGGGCGGTGAAAAACTGTTTTTT.

The chain joins TRBV2 to TRBJ1-2; 8 bases fit TRBD1. This CDR3 is built from 15 residues. V was pared by 4 bases and J by 7 bases, with 11 bases of the junction left unmatched. Germline-derived CDR1 and CDR2 are SNHLY and FYNNEI. CDR3 loop: CASSGVAGGVRGYTF. In DNA, the CDR3 is TGTGCCAGCAGTGGCGTCGCAGGGGGCGTCCGTGGCTACACCTTC.

This clone has a single count. This chain links TRBV6-5 with TRBJ1-5; D not certain. This CDR3 region has 13 residues. V dropped 0 bases and J dropped 8 bases, with 8 bases sitting between them. Germline lookup yields CDR1 MNHEY and CDR2 SVGAGI. The CDR3 spells CASSYSDREPQHF. The CDR3 DNA is TGTGCCAGCAGTTACTCCGACCGGGAGCCCCAGCATTTT.

The DNA for the CDR3 is TGTGCCAGCAGCCTTTGGACAGGGTTCGTAGATGGCTACACCTTC. As protein: CASSLWTGFVDGYTF. The chain has TRBV5-6 and TRBJ1-2; 8 bases match TRBD1. Per germline, CDR1 SGHDT and CDR2 YYEEEE. V gave up 4 bases and J gave up 6 bases; unmatched junction bases: 11. The CDR3 has 15 amino acids.

This chain connects TRBV5-8 to TRBJ1-2; possibly TRBD1 for D (6 bases). CDR3 size: 12 residues. Germline V gene lookup returns CDR1 SGHTS and CDR2 YDEGEE. The V gene lost 4 bases and the J gene lost 10 bases, with 14 bases spanning the gap. CDR3 amino acids: CASSHLGGPYTF. For the CDR3, the DNA is TGTGCCAGCAGCCACCTGGGGGGGCCCTACACCTTC.

This chain uses TRBV28 with TRBJ1-5; D is perhaps TRBD1 (5 bases). The germline CDR1 and CDR2 sequences are MDHEN and SYDVKM. The CDR3 contains 15 residues. V shed 7 bases and J shed 5 bases, with 18 bases lying between them. The CDR3 region has the DNA TGTGCCAGCAACTCTGTGGGAGGGGTCGATCAGCCCCAGCATTTT. Translating it yields CASNSVGGVDQPQHF.